This T cell receptor beta chain was documented in a study of CD8 T cells in ankylosing spondylitis. Study outcomes and limitations: The authors found the disease-linked clones to be CD8+ and relatively rare in peripheral blood.

As to this clonotype: Its antigen is as yet unknown.

CDR3 length: 14 amino acids. Germline CDR1 is SGHRS and CDR2 is YFSETQ. J gave up 4 bases and V 2 bases, and 5 bases lay outside the gene matches. TCRdb re-called the 5' RACE reads through MiXCR, storing one row per CDR3 protein. The sample holds 250,000 to 400,000 distinct CDR3 sequences, 11% seen once. What was sequenced was blood, either unsorted or a sorted T cell fraction (not recorded which). The chain couples TRBV5-1 to TRBJ2-5; 7 bases fit TRBD2. The clonotype was recovered from a female donor with ankylosing spondylitis or in good health (not recorded which). CDR3 DNA sequence: TGCGCCAGCAGCTTCCAGCGGGGCACAGAGACCCAGTACTTC. Protein sequence: CASSFQRGTETQYF.